This TCR beta chain was identified in a study of blood T cell repertoires in COVID-19. Study overall: In each case, the material was cDNA or gDNA derived from T cells, B-cell-depleted T cells, or PBMCs.

Those enrolled in Seattle joined during active infection and were followed longitudinally afterward. Clones were read by immunoSEQ multiplex PCR, and TCRdb kept only the in-frame ones, dropping some. The table has about 290,000 clones, 89% seen once. The sample was peripheral blood. This receptor was obtained from a woman younger than 45 with COVID-19, enrolled during active disease.

The CDR3 DNA reads as TGTGCCACCAGCAGGGACGGGGGGCGGGGAGAGACCCAGTACTTC. It specifies CATSRDGGRGETQYF. The chain combines TRBV15 with TRBJ2-5; D may be TRBD2 (7 bases). The CDR3 consists of 15 residues. V lost 3 bases and J 4 bases, leaving 15 bases between the germline ends. The germline CDR1 and CDR2 sequences are LNHNV and YYDKDF (reference sequence).